Listed below are T cell receptor beta chains from one sample, sequenced in a study of glioma-infiltrating T cells after dendritic cell vaccination. This table comes from immunoSEQ multiplex PCR, and its TCRdb copy is limited to in-frame clones, with some not included. The sample consists of about 96,000 clones, about 80% of them appearing once. This material consisted of blood, taken before dendritic cell vaccination. All receptors come from a human donor with glioblastoma. The CDR3 runs from the conserved cysteine through the conserved F or W. A D gene is named only where the DNA matches it firmly. Clone size is stated in some rows and not others, as once, few, many or a class when expanded.

v_gene	j_gene	d_gene	abundance	CDR3nt	CDR3aa
TRBV18	TRBJ1-6	TRBD1	.	TGTGCCAGCTCACTCCGACAGGGCGGTTCACCCCTCCACTTT	CASSLRQGGSPLHF
TRBV7-9	TRBJ2-1	.	.	TGTGCCAGCAGTTCTACTGAGCAGTTCTTC	CASSSTEQFF
TRBV12-5	TRBJ1-5	.	.	TGTGCTAGTGCCTCCGGGGTTTTGTGGCCCCAGCATTTT	CASASGVLWPQHF
TRBV7-3	TRBJ2-2	TRBD1	.	TGTGCCAGCAGCCCAACAGGGGAGAGCACCGGGGAGCTGTTTTTT	CASSPTGESTGELFF
TRBV2	TRBJ2-1	TRBD2	.	TGTGCCAGCAGTCTAGCGGGGGACTCCTACAATGAGCAGTTCTTC	CASSLAGDSYNEQFF
TRBV5-1	TRBJ1-3	.	few	TGCGCCAGCAGCGCGGACAGTAACACCATATATTTT	CASSADSNTIYF
TRBV18	TRBJ1-4	.	few	TGTGCCAGCTCACCCCCCGAGGGAAAACTGTTTTTT	CASSPPEGKLFF
TRBV5-1	TRBJ1-4	.	.	TGCGCCAGCAGCTTTGCAGGGGTGAGGGAACTGTTTTTT	CASSFAGVRELFF
TRBV2	TRBJ2-7	TRBD2	.	TGTGCCAGCAGTGAAAGGAGCGGGGGGCGCTCCGTCTACGAGCAGTACTTC	CASSERSGGRSVYEQYF
TRBV13	TRBJ1-1	.	.	TGTGCCAGCAGCTTAAGGGGGGGATTGGACACTGAAGCTTTCTTT	CASSLRGGLDTEAFF
TRBV2	TRBJ2-7	.	.	TGTGCCAGCAAGGTGGACGGGACTTCTTACGAGCAGTACTTC	CASKVDGTSYEQYF
TRBV19	TRBJ1-2	TRBD1	.	TGTGCCACCCCTAGGGGACAGGGACCGACGGACGGCTACACCTTC	CATPRGQGPTDGYTF
TRBV15	TRBJ1-4	.	many	TGTGCCACCAGCAGAGATCCCGTAGGGGCTGAAAAACTGTTTTTT	CATSRDPVGAEKLFF
TRBV18	TRBJ2-7	TRBD2	once	TGTGCCAGCTCACCAGAGCTAGCGGGGATCCACGAGCAGTACTTC	CASSPELAGIHEQYF
TRBV28	TRBJ2-7	TRBD2	.	TGTGCCAGCAGTTTGACCGCGGGAGGCTCCTACGAGCAGTACTTC	CASSLTAGGSYEQYF
TRBV6-5	TRBJ2-5	TRBD1	.	TGTGCCACTGGGTCAGGGGGTCTCATTCACTTC	CATGSGGLIHF
TRBV28	TRBJ2-7	TRBD2	.	TGTGCCAGCAGTTTGGCAGGGAGGGCCGACGAGCAGTACTTC	CASSLAGRADEQYF
TRBV27	TRBJ2-2	.	once	TGTGCCAGCAGTAACACTGGACTCTACGGAAACACCGGGGAGCTGGTTTTT	CASSNTGLYGNTGELVF
TRBV27	TRBJ2-7	.	many	TGTGCCAGCAGTTACAGCGGAGGTCTTTCCTACGAGCAGTACTTC	CASSYSGGLSYEQYF
TRBV6-1	TRBJ1-2	TRBD1	.	TGTGCCAGCAGTGAAGCTGGACAGGGTGGCTATGGCTACACCTTC	CASSEAGQGGYGYTF
TRBV29-1	TRBJ1-1	.	.	TGCAGCGTTTTGAAACGGGGGAACACTGAAGCTTTCTTT	CSVLKRGNTEAFF
TRBV2	TRBJ2-7	.	few	TGTGCCAGCAGGGAGGGGCTAGCCCGGACCTACGAGCAGTACTTC	CASREGLARTYEQYF
TRBV30	TRBJ1-2	.	.	TGTGCCTGGAGGGCCACTAACTATGGCTACACCTTC	CAWRATNYGYTF
TRBV6-5	TRBJ1-1	.	.	TGTGCCAGCAGTTACTCGCGGCGCACTGAAGCTTTCTTT	CASSYSRRTEAFF
TRBV18	TRBJ1-5	.	.	TGTGCCAGTAGCAGCGCTAGCAATCAGCCCCAGCATTTT	CASSSASNQPQHF
TRBV27	TRBJ1-6	TRBD1	.	TGTGCCAGCATCGCTCAGGGGGCCTCCTATAATTCACCCCTCCACTTT	CASIAQGASYNSPLHF
TRBV30	TRBJ1-2	.	.	TGTGCCTGGAATTATGAGGTTAACTATGGCTACACCTTC	CAWNYEVNYGYTF
TRBV18	TRBJ2-7	.	few	TGTGCCAGCTCAACAAACCAGGCCTACGAGCAGTACTTC	CASSTNQAYEQYF
TRBV5-4	TRBJ1-3	TRBD1	.	TGTGCCAGCAGCCTTGGGACAGGGACTGGAAACACCATATATTTT	CASSLGTGTGNTIYF